This TCR beta chain originates from a study of T cells in Graves' hyperthyroidism and ophthalmopathy. Study-level findings and limits: The model made its ophthalmopathy prediction, and onset followed a median approximately six months later.

This clonotype has only one observation. Its target is unknown. Diagnosing involved the use of clinical symptoms, serum thyroxine and TRAb, thyroid ultrasound and orbital computed tomography. The source material, RNA transcripts, was used to amplify TCR beta CDR3 regions. TCR CDR3 regions were first amplified by RT-PCR with HTBI primers. One entry per CDR3 protein results from TCRdb running MiXCR on the multiplex PCR reads. Of approximately 690,000 distinct CDR3 sequences listed, under 25% were seen once; the top ten hold 34%. CDR3 length: 15 residues. V trimming: 5 bases; J trimming: 4 bases; junction bases outside the gene matches: 7. The V gene's germline CDR1 is SEHNR and CDR2 FQNEAQ (reference sequence).

The chain has TRBV7-9 and TRBJ1-2; 10 bases fit TRBD1. Sequenced input: blood. This sequence originates from a young man with Graves' ophthalmopathy. The CDR3 coding sequence is TGTGCCAGCAGCAACTGGGACAGGGGAGTCTATGGCTACACCTTC. Amino acids: CASSNWDRGVYGYTF.